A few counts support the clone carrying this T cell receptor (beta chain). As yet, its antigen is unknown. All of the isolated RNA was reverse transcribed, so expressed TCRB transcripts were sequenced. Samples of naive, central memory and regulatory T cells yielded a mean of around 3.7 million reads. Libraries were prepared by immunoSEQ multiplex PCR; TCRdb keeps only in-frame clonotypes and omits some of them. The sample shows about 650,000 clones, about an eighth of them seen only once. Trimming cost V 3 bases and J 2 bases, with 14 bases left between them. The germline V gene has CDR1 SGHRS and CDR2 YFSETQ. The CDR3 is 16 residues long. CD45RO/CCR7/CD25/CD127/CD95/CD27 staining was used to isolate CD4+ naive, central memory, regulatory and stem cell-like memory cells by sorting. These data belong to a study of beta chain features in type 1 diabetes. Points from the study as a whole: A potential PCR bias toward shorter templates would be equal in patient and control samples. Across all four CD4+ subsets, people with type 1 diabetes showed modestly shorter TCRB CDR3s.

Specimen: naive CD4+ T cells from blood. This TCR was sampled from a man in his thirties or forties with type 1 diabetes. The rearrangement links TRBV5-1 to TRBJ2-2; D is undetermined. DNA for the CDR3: TGCGCCAGCAGCTCTGAGCTAACCAGAAACACCGGGGAGCTGTTTTTT. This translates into CASSSELTRNTGELFF.